These T cell receptor beta chains were read from a single sample in a study of blood T cell repertoires in COVID-19. TCRdb's table, derived via immunoSEQ multiplex PCR, lists solely in-frame clones and lacks some. The sample lists under 300,000 clones; approximately 85% were seen once. Sequenced material: PBMCs or T cells enriched from blood (not recorded which). The receptors stem from a woman aged 25 to 39 who had recovered from COVID-19. The CDR3 runs from the conserved cysteine through the conserved F or W.

>TRBV5-1|TRBJ2-3
CASSLAGGWGTDTQYF
>TRBV4-1|TRBJ1-5
CASSQVPGDYKSQHF
>TRBV7-8|TRBJ2-1
CASSRRLAQSSYNEQFF
>TRBV5-6|TRBJ2-4
CASSAGQLRIWDIQYF
>TRBV14|TRBJ1-2
CASSQEAFSGYTF
>TRBV29-1|TRBJ1-1
CSASGFEAFF
>TRBV4-1|TRBJ2-5
CASSHRTEYQETQYF
>TRBV30|TRBJ2-5
CAWSEGWGDQETQYF
>TRBV5-1|TRBJ2-1
CASQGYNEQFF
>TRBV5-1|TRBJ1-2
CASSLAVRDYGYTF
>TRBV9|TRBJ2-7
CASSVDSRALGEQYF
>TRBV7-9|TRBJ2-5
CASSLVRGTGGETQYF
>TRBV7-2|TRBJ2-5
CASRRAGGLETQYF
>TRBV18|TRBJ1-1
CASSPLGAGAEAFF
>TRBV5-1|TRBJ2-1
CASSRRDRGANEQFF
>TRBV11-2|TRBJ2-2
CASSLVVPSGVNTGELFF
>TRBV9|TRBJ2-7
CASSPSGGVNEQYF
>TRBV7-8|TRBJ2-1
CASSLMAGGNEQFF
>TRBV19|TRBJ1-2
CASLSTGRNYGYTF
>TRBV7-9|TRBJ2-3
CASSLTSGGRITSTDTQYF
>TRBV20-1|TRBJ1-6
CSASLATGNSPLHF
>TRBV29-1|TRBJ2-1
CSVERTNNEQFF
>TRBV11-1|TRBJ2-7
CASSLASSYEQYF
>TRBV6-2/TRBV6-3|TRBJ1-2
CASSSRDSQHYGYTF
>TRBV27|TRBJ2-7
CASSPSTGGITYEQYF
>TRBV7-2|TRBJ2-7
CASSLAGANYEQYF
>TRBV4-3|TRBJ2-3
CASGFSGGLGQTDTQYF
>TRBV6-5|TRBJ1-1
CASSYDRRVENTEAFF
>TRBV13|TRBJ2-3
CASSLRSSGRRGTDTQYF
>TRBV27|TRBJ1-5
CASRPGGANQPQHF
>TRBV18|TRBJ1-5
CASSLGQPNQPQHF
>TRBV30|TRBJ1-1
CAWSLGQGEAFF
>TRBV2|TRBJ2-2
CASSPPTGGRIGTGELFF
>TRBV7-2|TRBJ2-3
CASSWGRDRAVGTDTQYF
>TRBV9|TRBJ1-1
CASSVVEGVGTEAFF
>TRBV19|TRBJ1-1
CASSSPTGLPDEEAFF
>TRBV5-1|TRBJ1-1
CASMGGDNTEAFF
>TRBV3-1/TRBV3-2|TRBJ2-5
CASRELTGSQETQYF
>TRBV18|TRBJ1-5
CASSPSLFGGPDQPQHF
>TRBV7-8|TRBJ2-2
CASSRTSGGARDTGELFF
>TRBV6-5|TRBJ1-2
CASSPQGPYGYTF
>TRBV20-1|TRBJ2-1
CSASRPAGRDDEQFF
>TRBV30|TRBJ2-5
CAWRQGKTQYF
>TRBV9|TRBJ1-1
CASSALVGQAWSTEAFF
>TRBV7-2|TRBJ2-3
CASSFAGPTDTQYF
>TRBV28|TRBJ1-1
CASSSRTEAFF
>TRBV7-2|TRBJ2-5
CASSEGFQETQYF
>TRBV3-1/TRBV3-2|TRBJ1-6
CASSQDPGLGSPLHF
>TRBV9|TRBJ2-1
CASSNPDRDGWFF
>TRBV6-5|TRBJ2-1
CASAGSRALYNEQFF
>TRBV2|TRBJ2-3
CASSDKRESGTQYF